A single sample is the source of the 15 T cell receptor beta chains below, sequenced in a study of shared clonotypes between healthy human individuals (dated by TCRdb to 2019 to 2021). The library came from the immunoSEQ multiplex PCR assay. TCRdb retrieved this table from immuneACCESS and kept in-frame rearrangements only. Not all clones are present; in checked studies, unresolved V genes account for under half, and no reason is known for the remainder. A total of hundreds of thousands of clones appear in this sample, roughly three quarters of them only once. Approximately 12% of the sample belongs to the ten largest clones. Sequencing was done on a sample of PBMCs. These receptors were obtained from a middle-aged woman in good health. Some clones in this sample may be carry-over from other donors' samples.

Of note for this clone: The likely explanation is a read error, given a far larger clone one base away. CDR3 bases: TGTGCCAGCAGCTCCTCAGCGAGCGGGGAGAACGCCGGGGAGCTGTTTTTT. Protein: CASSSSASGENAGELFF. V usage is TRBV11-3 and J usage is TRBJ2-2; 7 nucleotides match TRBD2. Germline lookup yields CDR1 SGHNT and CDR2 YENEEA. The CDR3 runs 17 residues.

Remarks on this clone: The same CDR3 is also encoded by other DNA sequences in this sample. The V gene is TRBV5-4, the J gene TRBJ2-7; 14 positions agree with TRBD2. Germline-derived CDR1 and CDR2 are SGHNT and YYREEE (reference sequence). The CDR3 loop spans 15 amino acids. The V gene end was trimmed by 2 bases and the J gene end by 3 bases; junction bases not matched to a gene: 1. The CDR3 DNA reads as TGTGCCAGCAGCTTAGGACTAGCGGGGGGCTACGAGCAGTACTTC. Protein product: CASSLGLAGGYEQYF.

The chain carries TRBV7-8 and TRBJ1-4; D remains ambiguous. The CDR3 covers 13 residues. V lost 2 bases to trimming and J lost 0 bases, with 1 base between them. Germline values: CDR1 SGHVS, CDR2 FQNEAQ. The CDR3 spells CASSLSTNEKLFF. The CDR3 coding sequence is TGTGCCAGCAGCTTATCAACTAATGAAAAACTGTTTTTT.

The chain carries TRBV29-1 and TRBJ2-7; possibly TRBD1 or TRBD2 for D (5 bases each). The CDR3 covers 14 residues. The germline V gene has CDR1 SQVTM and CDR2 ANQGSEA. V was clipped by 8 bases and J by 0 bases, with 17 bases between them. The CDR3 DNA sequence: TGCAGCCTCTCGGGGCAGCGAGACTCCTACGAGCAGTACTTC. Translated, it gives CSLSGQRDSYEQYF.

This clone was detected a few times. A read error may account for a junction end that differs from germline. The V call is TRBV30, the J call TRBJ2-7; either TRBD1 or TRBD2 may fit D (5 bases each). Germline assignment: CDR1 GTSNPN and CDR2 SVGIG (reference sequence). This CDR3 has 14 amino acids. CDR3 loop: CAWSDPGTGNPGLF. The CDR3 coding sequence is TGTGCCTGGAGTGACCCTGGAACCGGGAACCCGGGGCTCTTC.

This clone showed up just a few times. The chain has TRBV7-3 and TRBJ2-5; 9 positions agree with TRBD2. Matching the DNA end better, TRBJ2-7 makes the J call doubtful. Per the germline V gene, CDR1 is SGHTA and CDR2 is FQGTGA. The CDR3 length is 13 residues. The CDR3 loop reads CASSWREGYEQYF. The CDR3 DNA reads TGTGCCAGCAGCTGGCGGGAGGGGTACGAGCAGTACTTC.

The CDR3: CASSFSTGRTDTQYF. The CDR3 DNA sequence: TGTGCCAGCAGCTTTAGTACGGGGCGCACAGATACGCAGTATTTT. J is TRBJ2-3 and V is TRBV7-9; D tentatively reads TRBD1 or TRBD2 (5 bases each). The CDR3 is made up of 15 amino acids. Per germline, CDR1 SEHNR and CDR2 FQNEAQ (reference sequence). V was trimmed by 3 bases and J by 1 base, leaving 11 bases between them.

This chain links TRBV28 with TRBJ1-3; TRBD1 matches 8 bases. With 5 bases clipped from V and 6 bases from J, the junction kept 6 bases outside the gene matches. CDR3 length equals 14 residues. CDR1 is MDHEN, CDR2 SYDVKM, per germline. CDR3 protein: CASSKDRAKNTIYF. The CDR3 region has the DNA TGTGCCAGCAGTAAGGACAGGGCGAAAAACACCATATATTTT.

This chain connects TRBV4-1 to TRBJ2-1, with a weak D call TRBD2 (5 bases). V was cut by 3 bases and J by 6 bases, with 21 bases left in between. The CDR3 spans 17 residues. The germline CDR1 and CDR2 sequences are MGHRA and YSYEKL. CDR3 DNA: TGCGCCAGCAGCCATGCTCCGGGAAGTACCTTCTTCAATGAGCAGTTCTTC. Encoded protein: CASSHAPGSTFFNEQFF.

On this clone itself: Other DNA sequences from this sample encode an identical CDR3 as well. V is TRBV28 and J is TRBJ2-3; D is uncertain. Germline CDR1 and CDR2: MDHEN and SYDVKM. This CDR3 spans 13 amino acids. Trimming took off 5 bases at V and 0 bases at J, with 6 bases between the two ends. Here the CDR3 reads CASSSPSTDTQYF. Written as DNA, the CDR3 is TGTGCCAGCAGTAGCCCTAGCACAGATACGCAGTATTTT.

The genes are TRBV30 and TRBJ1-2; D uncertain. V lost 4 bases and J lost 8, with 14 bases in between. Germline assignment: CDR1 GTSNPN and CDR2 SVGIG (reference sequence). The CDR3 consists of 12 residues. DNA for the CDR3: TGTGCCTGGAAACGACCTTCGGGGGGCTACACCTTC. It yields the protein CAWKRPSGGYTF.

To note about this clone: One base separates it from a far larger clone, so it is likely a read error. The CDR3 is CAWSVDQGSYSEANVLTF. DNA for the CDR3: TGTGCCTGGAGTGTAGACCAGGGTTCATACTCTGAGGCCAACGTCCTGACTTTC. The chain is built from TRBV30 and TRBJ2-6; TRBD1 might be the D (5 bases). The CDR3 contains 18 residues. CDR1 and CDR2 from the germline V gene are GTSNPN and SVGIG (reference sequence).

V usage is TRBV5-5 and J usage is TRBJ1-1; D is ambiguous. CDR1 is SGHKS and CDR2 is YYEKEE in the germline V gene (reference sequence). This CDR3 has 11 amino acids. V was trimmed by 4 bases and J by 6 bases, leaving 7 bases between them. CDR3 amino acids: CASSGRAEAFF. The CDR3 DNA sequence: TGTGCCAGCAGCGGTAGGGCTGAAGCTTTCTTT.

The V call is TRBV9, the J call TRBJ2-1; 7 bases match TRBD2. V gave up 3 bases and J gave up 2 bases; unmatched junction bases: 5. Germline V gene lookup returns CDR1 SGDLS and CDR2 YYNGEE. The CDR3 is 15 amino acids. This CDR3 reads CASSARGEPYNEQFF. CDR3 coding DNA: TGTGCCAGCAGCGCCCGGGGGGAACCCTACAATGAGCAGTTCTTC.

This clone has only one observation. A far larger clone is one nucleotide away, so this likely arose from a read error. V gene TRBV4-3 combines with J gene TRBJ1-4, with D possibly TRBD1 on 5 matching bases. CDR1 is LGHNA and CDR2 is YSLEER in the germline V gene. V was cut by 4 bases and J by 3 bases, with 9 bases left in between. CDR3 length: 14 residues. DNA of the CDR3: TGCGCCAGCAGCCGCGACAGTTCTAATGAAAAACTGTTTTTT. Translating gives CASSRDSSNEKLFF.